The next 14 T cell receptor beta chains were all read from a single sample in a study of control samples from healthy donors and cancer patients (dated by TCRdb to 2018 to 2020). The method behind the library was the immunoSEQ multiplex PCR assay. As stored in TCRdb, this immuneACCESS dataset retains in-frame rearrangements with V and J assigned. A fraction of the clones does not appear; measured against another copy, unresolved V genes explain less than half of the discrepancy, and the remainder lacks a known reason. The sample profile shows approximately 170,000 clones; roughly 89% of them were found once. Approximately 1.5% of the sample comes from the top ten. The specimen was blood. The receptors come from a woman in her 30s in good health.

The V call is TRBV9, the J call TRBJ2-1; 15 bases match TRBD2. Germline V CDR1 and CDR2: SGDLS, YYNGEE. The CDR3 extends over 16 amino acids. The ends lost 3 bases at V and 6 bases at J; junction bases unmatched: 4. The CDR3 sequence is CASSAGTSGGFNEQFF. In DNA, the CDR3 is TGTGCCAGCAGCGCAGGGACTAGCGGGGGGTTCAATGAGCAGTTCTTC. Full variable domain (outside the CDR3, taken from reference TRBV9 and TRBJ2-1): DSGVTQTPKHLITATGQRVTLRCSPRSGDLSVYWYQQSLDQGLQFLIQYYNGEERAKGNILERFSAQQFPDLHSELNLSSLELGDSALYFCASSAGTSGGFNEQFFGPGTRLTVL.

This sequence joins TRBV5-1 and TRBJ2-5; D is possibly TRBD1 (6 bases). The CDR3 is made up of 13 amino acids. Trimming stripped 4 bases from V and 2 bases from J, with 9 bases between. Germline V gene data show CDR1 as SGHRS and CDR2 as YFSETQ. CDR3 bases: TGCGCCAGCAGCCCGGACAGACAAGAGACCCAGTACTTC. Translated: CASSPDRQETQYF.

This CDR3 is CSAAANVLTF. CDR3 DNA sequence: TGCAGTGCCGCGGCCAACGTCCTGACTTTC. The gene calls are TRBV20-1 and TRBJ2-6; no firm D call. CDR1 DFQATT and CDR2 SNEGSKA come from the germline V gene (reference sequence). The CDR3 spans 10 residues. Trimming left V 6 bases short and J 6 bases short, with 3 bases between.

The J gene is TRBJ2-7, the V gene TRBV7-9; maybe TRBD1 (6 bases). Germline CDR1 and CDR2: SEHNR and FQNEAQ (reference sequence). The CDR3 is made up of 14 amino acids. The V end lost 5 bases, the J end lost 6 bases, and 17 bases lay between the germline ends. CDR3 loop: CASSHPQGLGEQYF. The DNA for the CDR3 is TGTGCCAGCAGCCATCCACAGGGTTTGGGCGAGCAGTACTTC.

The chain is built from TRBV12-3 or TRBV12-4 and TRBJ1-1; maybe TRBD1 (5 bases). The CDR3 is 13 amino acids. V gave up 3 bases and J gave up 1 base, with 6 bases separating them. This CDR3 reads CASSFDRNTEAFF. CDR3 bases: TGTGCCAGCAGTTTCGACAGGAACACTGAAGCTTTCTTT.

V gene TRBV15 combines with J gene TRBJ1-5, with a weak D call TRBD1 (5 bases). V was trimmed by 3 bases and J by 3 bases, leaving 12 bases between them. From germline, CDR1 is LNHNV and CDR2 YYDKDF (reference sequence). The CDR3 is made up of 15 amino acids. This CDR3 reads CATSSPTGYNQPQHF. In DNA form, the CDR3 reads TGTGCCACCAGCAGTCCCACAGGATACAATCAGCCCCAGCATTTT.

This rearrangement joins TRBV6-1 to TRBJ2-7, with TRBD1 identical over 8 bases. V lost 3 bases, J lost 2 bases, and 9 bases stayed unmatched. CDR1 and CDR2 (germline): MNHNS, SASEGT. The CDR3 is made up of 16 amino acids. DNA of the CDR3: TGTGCCAGCAGTGACCCACAGGGGGACCCAACCTACGAGCAGTACTTC. Its translation: CASSDPQGDPTYEQYF.

This chain connects TRBV27 to TRBJ2-7, with 10 bases identical to TRBD2. The CDR3 is 15 residues long. The germline CDR1 and CDR2 sequences are MNHEY and SMNVEV (reference sequence). Trimming removed 0 bases from V and 4 bases from J; junction bases left unmatched: 3. The CDR3 spells CASSLSAGGRYEQYF. The CDR3 nucleotides are TGTGCCAGCAGTTTATCAGCGGGGGGGCGGTACGAGCAGTACTTC.

Only one count was recorded for this clone. The V gene is TRBV19, the J gene TRBJ2-1, with D perhaps TRBD2 (6 bases). Germline V gene sequence: CDR1 LNHDA, CDR2 SQIVND (reference sequence). The CDR3 contains 14 residues. V was trimmed by 4 bases and J by 3 bases, leaving 10 bases between them. CDR3 DNA: TGTGCCAGTAGTAGGCTAGCGAACTACAATGAGCAGTTCTTC. It translates to CASSRLANYNEQFF.

The gene calls are TRBV27 and TRBJ2-7, with a weak D call TRBD1 (5 bases). This CDR3 is built from 13 residues. V lost 6 bases and J 0 bases, leaving 9 bases between the germline ends. The germline V gene has CDR1 MNHEY and CDR2 SMNVEV (reference sequence). CDR3 sequence: CASRIDSSYEQYF. CDR3 nucleotide sequence: TGTGCCAGCAGGATCGACAGCTCCTACGAGCAGTACTTC.

V gene TRBV5-1 combines with J gene TRBJ1-4; D is unresolved. The CDR3 is made up of 14 amino acids. Per the germline V gene, CDR1 is SGHRS and CDR2 is YFSETQ. V lost 0 bases, J lost 2 bases, and 5 bases lay in between. Here the CDR3 reads CASSLDPTNEKLFF. CDR3 DNA: TGCGCCAGCAGCTTGGATCCGACTAATGAAAAACTGTTTTTT.

The sample holds one count of this clone. V usage is TRBV3-1 (or the pseudogene TRBV3-2) and J usage is TRBJ1-2; D unclear. Germline lookup yields CDR1 LGHDT and CDR2 YNNKEL (reference sequence). Trimming took off 4 bases at V and 5 bases at J, with 5 bases between the two ends. The CDR3 loop spans 11 amino acids. CDR3 sequence (DNA): TGTGCCAGCAGCCTAAATTATGGCTACACCTTC. It specifies CASSLNYGYTF.

This clone was found once. This rearrangement joins TRBV5-4 to TRBJ2-3; D perhaps matches TRBD1 (6 bases). The CDR3 runs 14 residues. CDR1 is SGHNT and CDR2 is YYREEE in the germline V gene (reference sequence). Trimming took 5 bases from V and 0 from J, leaving 10 bases between them. CDR3 DNA: TGTGCCAGCAGACGACAGGATAGCACAGATACGCAGTATTTT. This sequence encodes CASRRQDSTDTQYF.

The chain is built from TRBV28 and TRBJ2-7, with D maybe TRBD2 (6 bases). V lost 7 bases, J lost 2 bases, and 15 bases lay in between. There are 14 residues in the CDR3. Germline loops: CDR1 MDHEN, CDR2 SYDVKM. This chain's CDR3 is CASTPVRTTYEQYF. CDR3 nucleotide sequence: TGTGCCAGCACCCCAGTCCGGACTACCTACGAGCAGTACTTC.